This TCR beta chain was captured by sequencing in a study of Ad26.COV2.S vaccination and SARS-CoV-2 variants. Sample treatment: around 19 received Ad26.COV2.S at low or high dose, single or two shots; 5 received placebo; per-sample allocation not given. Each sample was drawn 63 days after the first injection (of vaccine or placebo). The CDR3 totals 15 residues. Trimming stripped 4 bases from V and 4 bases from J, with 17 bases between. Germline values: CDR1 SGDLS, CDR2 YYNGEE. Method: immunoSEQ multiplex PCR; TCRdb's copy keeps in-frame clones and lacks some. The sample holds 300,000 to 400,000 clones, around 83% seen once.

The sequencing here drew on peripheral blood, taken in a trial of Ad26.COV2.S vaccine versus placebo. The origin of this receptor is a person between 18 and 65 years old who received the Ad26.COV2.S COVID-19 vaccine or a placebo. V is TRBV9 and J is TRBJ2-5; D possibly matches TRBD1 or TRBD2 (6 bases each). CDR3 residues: CASSPRGLEVETQYF. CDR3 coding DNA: TGTGCCAGCAGCCCCCGGGGGCTAGAGGTAGAGACCCAGTACTTC.